This TCR beta chain was obtained from a study of blood T cells in healthy people across ages (dated by TCRdb to the mid-2010s). With regard to the full study: In model experiments, template switching captured about one uniquely barcoded TCR beta cDNA molecule for every two T cells. The study measured age-related changes in TCR beta repertoire diversity using deep sequencing normalized with unique cDNA molecular identifiers. The donors were split into four age groups: young (average about 16 years), middle-aged (about 40), aged (approximately 59) and long-lived (approximately 80). Using the same blood draw, the study looked at two additional independent replicas of 1 million unique cDNA reads for two donors, one aged 18 to 30 and the other aged 80 or older. To avoid experimental bias, donors of different ages were randomly spread across the sequencing lanes.

General conclusions and limits of the study: Observed TCR beta diversity per million T cells fell roughly linearly with age, and a significant reduction was already apparent by age roughly 40. Because donor CMV infection status was unknown, age-related changes in expanded clonotypes were potentially confounded. Compared with the aged group, the long-lived group had more naive CD4+ T cells, fewer expanded clones and increased TCR diversity, a pattern suggesting age selection. A strong correlation was found between observed TCR beta diversity and the percentage of naive T cells measured by flow cytometry. Estimates of total diversity from one million sequenced T cells were regarded as lower bounds and underestimates. Conclusive comparison of naive and antigen-experienced compartments was prevented by the profiling of bulk unsorted PBMCs.

The approximately 39 donors, aged about 6 to 95 years, were systemically healthy Caucasian individuals from Russia. Each donor gave around 9 milliliters of peripheral blood, collected into EDTA-treated Vacutainer tubes. Ficoll-Paque density-gradient centrifugation was used to isolate PBMCs, with at least 7 million obtained per sample. Trizol reagent was used to extract total RNA from PBMCs, with at least 6 micrograms per sample. For every donor, an aliquot of PBMCs went through flow cytometry to measure the percentages of naive CD45RAhigh/CD27high T cells. The library came from 5' RACE. Sequenced using an Illumina HiSeq 2500. A second PCR of roughly 7 to 11 cycles was performed with a sample-barcoded 5' primer and a J-beta primer mix. Each TCR beta cDNA molecule received a unique molecular identifier from a template-switch 5' adaptor carrying 12 random nucleotides. At least 3 million CDR3-containing paired-end reads were obtained from each sample. The Mint cDNA synthesis kit, primed by a TRBC-specific oligonucleotide, was used to synthesize first-strand cDNA from all RNA. Following uracil-DNA glycosylase treatment, a first 18-cycle PCR with universal primers M1SS and BC2_uni_R was performed on all cDNA. On the authors' methods: Normalization of each sample was performed by random selection of 1 million high-quality reads, each carrying a distinct molecular identifier. Reads sharing molecular identifiers were discarded rather than binned into consensus sequences. MiTCR, run with a Q25 quality threshold and the strictest error-elimination algorithm, handled CDR3 identification, clonotype clustering and error correction. A nonparametric unseen species model using Euler transformation provided a lower-bound estimate of total TCR beta diversity. The raw public data were reprocessed by TCRdb itself: fastp quality trimming at Q25, MiXCR clonotype calling, in-frame beta chains only. Rows merge per CDR3 protein into single entries with the most common DNA and genes. V and J calls and clone size were set by TCRdb, not the authors. This sample has 800,000 to 900,000 distinct CDR3 sequences in its table, and around 68% of those were observed once. Clones ranked in the top ten supply about a quarter of the sample.

This clonotype has a handful of counts. There is no known antigen for this receptor. Base qualities are missing; no much larger clone stands one base away. CDR1 and CDR2 (PRHDT, FYEKMQ) derive from the germline V gene (reference sequence). Relative to germline, V is 0 bases shorter and J is 7 bases shorter, with 13 bases between their ends. From cysteine to phenylalanine, the CDR3 is 15 amino acids long. Only the CDR3 portion is preserved as DNA: 45 bases, with reading frame beginning at the first base. Specimen: blood. The rearranged chain carries TRBV13 and TRBJ2-1; a tentative D call is TRBD2 (6 bases match). This clonotype was sampled from a man younger than 45 in good health. DNA sequence: TGTGCCAGCAGCTTAGGCGGGGGACTTTGGAATGAGCAGTTCTTC. Its coded protein is CASSLGGGLWNEQFF. The CDR3, completed at both ends by the reference TRBV13 and TRBJ2-1 genes, gives the full variable domain AAGVIQSPRHLIKEKRETATLKCYPIPRHDTVYWYQQGPGQDPQFLISFYEKMQSDKGSIPDRFSAQQFSDYHSELNMSSLELGDSALYFCASSLGGGLWNEQFFGPGTRLTVL.